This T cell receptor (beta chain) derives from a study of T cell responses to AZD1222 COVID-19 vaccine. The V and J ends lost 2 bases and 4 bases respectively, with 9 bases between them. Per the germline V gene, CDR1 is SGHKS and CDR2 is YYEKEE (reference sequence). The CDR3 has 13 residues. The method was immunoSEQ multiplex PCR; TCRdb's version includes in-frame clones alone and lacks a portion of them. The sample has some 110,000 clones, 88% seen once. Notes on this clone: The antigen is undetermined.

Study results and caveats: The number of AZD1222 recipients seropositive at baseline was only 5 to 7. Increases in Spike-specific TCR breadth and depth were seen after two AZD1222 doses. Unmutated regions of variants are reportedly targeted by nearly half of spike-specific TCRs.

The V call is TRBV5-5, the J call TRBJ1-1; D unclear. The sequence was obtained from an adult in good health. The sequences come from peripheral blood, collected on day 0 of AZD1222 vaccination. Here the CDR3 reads CASSFQPLTEAFF. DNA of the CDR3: TGTGCCAGCAGCTTTCAACCCCTCACTGAAGCTTTCTTT.